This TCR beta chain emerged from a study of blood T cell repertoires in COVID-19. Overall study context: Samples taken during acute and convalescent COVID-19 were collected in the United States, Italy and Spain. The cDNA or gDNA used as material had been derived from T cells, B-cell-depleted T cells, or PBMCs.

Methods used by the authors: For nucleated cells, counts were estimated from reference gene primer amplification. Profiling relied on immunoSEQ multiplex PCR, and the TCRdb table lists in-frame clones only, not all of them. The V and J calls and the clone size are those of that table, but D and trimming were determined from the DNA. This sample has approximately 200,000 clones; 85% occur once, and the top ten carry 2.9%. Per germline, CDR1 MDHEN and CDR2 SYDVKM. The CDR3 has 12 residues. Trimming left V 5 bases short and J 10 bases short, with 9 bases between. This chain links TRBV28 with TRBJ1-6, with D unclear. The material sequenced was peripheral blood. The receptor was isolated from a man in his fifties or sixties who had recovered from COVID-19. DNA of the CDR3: TGTGCCAGCAGTGTCAGCGGGTCACCCCTCCACTTT. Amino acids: CASSVSGSPLHF.